This T cell receptor beta chain was sequenced during a study of blood T cell repertoires in COVID-19. Study-wide context: Some COVID-19 samples were acute and others convalescent; all came from the United States, Italy and Spain.

The sample holds one count of this clone. Germline V gene lookup returns CDR1 SGHTA and CDR2 FQGTGA. Trimming shortened V by 0 bases and J by 1 base, and 9 bases separated the two germline ends. The CDR3 runs to 15 residues. Sequenced by immunoSEQ multiplex PCR; TCRdb stores in-frame clones only, minus some. Of 250,000 to 300,000 clones listed, about 76% are singletons. The specimen sequenced was peripheral blood. The TCR was taken from a woman aged 55-69 years with active or convalescent COVID-19. The rearrangement uses TRBV7-3 and TRBJ1-1, with D perhaps TRBD1 (5 bases). The CDR3 here is CASSLTPDKNTEAFF. The CDR3 region has the DNA TGTGCCAGCAGCTTAACCCCGGACAAGAACACTGAAGCTTTCTTT.